The 25 T cell receptor beta chains given below trace back to one sample, sequenced in a study of blood T cell repertoires in COVID-19. The table came from immunoSEQ multiplex PCR; TCRdb's copy has only in-frame clones and leaves some out. The sample has approximately 150,000 clones; around 80% are singletons. The sequenced material came from peripheral blood. Receptors originate from a man between 60 and 75 years old with acute or convalescent COVID-19.

This clone was seen a handful of times. V is TRBV5-1 and J is TRBJ2-1; D not certain. Trimming took 4 bases from V and 5 from J, leaving 13 bases between them. Germline CDR1 is SGHRS and CDR2 is YFSETQ. This CDR3 has 14 amino acids. The CDR3 is CASSRAREDNEQFF. The CDR3 DNA follows: TGCGCCAGCAGCCGAGCCCGAGAGGACAATGAGCAGTTCTTC. Supplemented by reference TRBV5-1 and TRBJ2-1, the full variable domain reads KAGVTQTPRYLIKTRGQQVTLSCSPISGHRSVSWYQQTPGQGLQFLFEYFSETQRNKGNFPGRFSGRQFSNSRSEMNVSTLELGDSALYLCASSRAREDNEQFFGPGTRLTVL.

This rearrangement joins TRBV5-8 to TRBJ2-5; 9 bases map to TRBD2. Looked up from germline, CDR1 is SGHTS and CDR2 is YDEGEE. This CDR3 is 16 amino acids long. V gave up 1 base and J gave up 7 bases; unmatched junction bases: 11. The CDR3 sequence is CASSLSPSGISGTQYF. The CDR3 DNA reads as TGTGCCAGCAGCTTGTCCCCTAGCGGGATATCGGGGACCCAGTACTTC. Drawing the rest from reference TRBV5-8 and TRBJ2-5, the complete variable domain is EAGVTQSPTHLIKTRGQQATLRCSPISGHTSVYWYQQALGLGLQFLLWYDEGEERNRGNFPPRFSGRQFPNYSSELNVNALELEDSALYLCASSLSPSGISGTQYFGPGTRLLVL.

The rearrangement joins TRBV28 to TRBJ2-5, with D perhaps TRBD2 (5 bases). CDR1 and CDR2 (germline): MDHEN, SYDVKM. The V gene lost 1 base and the J gene lost 5 bases, with 11 bases spanning the gap. CDR3 size: 14 residues. The CDR3 reads CASSLSTSSETQYF. CDR3 bases: TGTGCCAGCAGTTTATCAACTAGTTCTGAGACCCAGTACTTC.

By share, this clone counts as medium-sized (0.01 to 0.1%). The rearrangement joins TRBV5-1 to TRBJ2-7, with 9 bases aligning to TRBD1. This CDR3 has 15 residues. Germline CDR1 SGHRS, CDR2 YFSETQ. The J segment lost 2 bases and the V segment lost 2 bases, leaving 5 bases of the junction unmatched. For the CDR3, the DNA is TGCGCCAGCAGCTTCGGGACAGGGACTACCTACGAGCAGTACTTC. This encodes CASSFGTGTTYEQYF.

This chain links TRBV28 with TRBJ2-3; the D gene is possibly TRBD2 (6 bases). CDR1 is MDHEN and CDR2 is SYDVKM in the germline V gene. CDR3 size: 12 residues. V lost 8 bases, J lost 0 bases, and 6 bases lay in between. The DNA of the CDR3 is TGTGCCAGCGGGGGGAGCACAGATACGCAGTATTTT. Protein product: CASGGSTDTQYF. Drawing the rest from reference TRBV28 and TRBJ2-3, the complete variable domain is DVKVTQSSRYLVKRTGEKVFLECVQDMDHENMFWYRQDPGLGLRLIYFSYDVKMKEKGDIPEGYSVSREKKERFSLILESASTNQTSMYLCASGGSTDTQYFGPGTRLTVL.

The J gene is TRBJ2-5, the V gene TRBV30; no definite D call. Per germline, CDR1 GTSNPN and CDR2 SVGIG (reference sequence). With 0 bases removed from V and 2 bases from J, the gap between germline ends came to 7 bases. The CDR3 extends over 13 amino acids. The CDR3 DNA reads TGTGCCTGGAGTGTAGACAATCAAGAGACCCAGTACTTC. Translating gives CAWSVDNQETQYF.

The chain uses TRBV5-1 and TRBJ2-5, with D possibly being TRBD1 (5 bases). The ends were cut back, 5 bases at V and 2 bases at J, with 7 bases in the middle. CDR1 is SGHRS and CDR2 is YFSETQ in the germline V gene. The CDR3 is 12 residues long. CDR3 DNA sequence: TGCGCCAGCAGTGGACAACAAGAGACCCAGTACTTC. Translation: CASSGQQETQYF.

The rearrangement uses TRBV27 and TRBJ1-1; 11 bases map to TRBD1. Trimming removed 6 bases from V and 5 bases from J; junction bases left unmatched: 8. In germline, CDR1 is MNHEY, CDR2 SMNVEV (reference sequence). The CDR3 consists of 15 residues. CDR3 in amino acids: CASRNMGQGVTEAFF. DNA for the CDR3: TGTGCCAGCAGGAATATGGGACAGGGGGTAACTGAAGCTTTCTTT.

Turning to this clone: Additional DNA sequences in this sample encode the identical CDR3. The V call is TRBV27, the J call TRBJ2-1; D call uncertain. This CDR3 is 14 amino acids long. V was cut by 2 bases and J by 6 bases, with 11 bases left in between. CDR1 and CDR2 from the germline V gene are MNHEY and SMNVEV (reference sequence). CDR3 sequence: CASSLLGVGNEQFF. CDR3 nucleotide sequence: TGTGCCAGCAGTTTACTAGGAGTGGGCAATGAGCAGTTCTTC.

This clone was seen more than once but under ten times. The CDR3 DNA is TGTGCCAGCAGCACGGGACTAGCGGGAGCCTACGAGCAGTACTTC. It yields the protein CASSTGLAGAYEQYF. This chain uses TRBV7-9 with TRBJ2-7; 14 nucleotides align to TRBD2. Trimming cost V 5 bases and J 2 bases; bases outside gene matches: 2. Germline CDR1 SEHNR, CDR2 FQNEAQ (reference sequence). This CDR3 is built from 15 residues.

The V gene is TRBV6-5, the J gene TRBJ2-7; D is undetermined. Trimming stripped 6 bases from V and 2 bases from J, with 11 bases between. The CDR3 runs to 13 residues. Germline values: CDR1 MNHEY, CDR2 SVGAGI. In DNA, the CDR3 is TGTGCCAGCAGGCCCGAGGCAACCTACGAGCAGTACTTC. Protein product: CASRPEATYEQYF.

The chain employs TRBV10-3 and TRBJ1-2, with TRBD1 matching over 12 bases. This CDR3 is 14 amino acids long. The germline CDR1 and CDR2 sequences are ENHRY and SYGVKD. Trimming removed 6 bases from V and 9 bases from J; junction bases left unmatched: 8. This chain's CDR3 is CAIRKGQGAPSYTF. The CDR3 DNA follows: TGTGCCATCAGGAAGGGACAGGGGGCGCCCAGCTACACCTTC.

This clone has more than one count but fewer than ten. J is TRBJ2-2 and V is TRBV7-9; 7 bases fit TRBD2. This CDR3 contains 14 residues. J gave up 5 bases and V 10 bases, and 10 bases lay outside the gene matches. Germline V gene sequence: CDR1 SEHNR, CDR2 FQNEAQ (reference sequence). The CDR3 region is CATPMGGRTGELFF. DNA for the CDR3: TGTGCCACCCCCATGGGAGGGAGGACCGGGGAGCTGTTTTTT.

The chain employs TRBV4-1 and TRBJ2-4; D may be TRBD2 (5 bases). Germline V gene sequence: CDR1 MGHRA, CDR2 YSYEKL. V lost 4 bases and J 9 bases, leaving 10 bases between the germline ends. This CDR3 is built from 12 residues. CDR3 coding DNA: TGCGCCAGCAGCCGCCCCGGAGGCATTCAGTACTTC. Amino acid sequence: CASSRPGGIQYF.

Only a few counts were recorded for this clone. The rearrangement uses TRBV6-2 or TRBV6-3 and TRBJ1-1; D is undetermined. The germline gives CDR1 MNHEY, CDR2 SVGEGT. The CDR3 sequence is 13 residues long. With 5 bases removed from V and 4 bases from J, the gap between germline ends came to 11 bases. The CDR3 is CASSRQVSTEAFF. The CDR3 nucleotides read TGTGCCAGCAGTCGGCAGGTGAGCACTGAAGCTTTCTTT.

In its sample, this clone was seen a few times. This chain links TRBV5-1 with TRBJ2-1; 7 bases map to TRBD2. Germline V gene lookup returns CDR1 SGHRS and CDR2 YFSETQ. CDR3 length: 14 amino acids. V was pared by 0 bases and J by 9 bases, with 6 bases of the junction left unmatched. In DNA, the CDR3 is TGCGCCAGCAGCTTGGGAGGGAGGGCCTGTGAGCAGTTCTTC. Its translation is CASSLGGRACEQFF. Using reference TRBV5-1 and TRBJ2-1 for the parts outside the CDR3, the full variable domain is KAGVTQTPRYLIKTRGQQVTLSCSPISGHRSVSWYQQTPGQGLQFLFEYFSETQRNKGNFPGRFSGRQFSNSRSEMNVSTLELGDSALYLCASSLGGRACEQFFGPGTRLTVL.

The rearrangement uses TRBV7-2 and TRBJ2-7; TRBD2 agrees at 7 bases. V shed 3 bases, J shed 4 bases, and the junction held 6 bases outside the gene matches. Germline CDR1 is SGHTA and CDR2 is FQGNSA. This CDR3 has 14 residues. CDR3 in amino acids: CASSLNGRFYEQYF. In DNA, the CDR3 is TGTGCCAGCAGCTTGAACGGGAGGTTTTACGAGCAGTACTTC.

The chain employs TRBV12-3 or TRBV12-4 and TRBJ1-1; a weak D match, TRBD1 (6 bases). CDR3 length: 13 residues. Trimming left V 3 bases short and J 10 bases short, with 15 bases between. The CDR3 DNA follows: TGTGCCAGCAGTTTCGCCCAGGACAGCCTAGCTTTCTTT. It specifies CASSFAQDSLAFF.

The sample holds a few counts of this clone. CDR3: CASSLVGGGRYGYTF. The CDR3 DNA is TGTGCCAGCAGCTTAGTTGGAGGGGGCCGGTATGGCTACACCTTC. J is TRBJ1-2 and V is TRBV11-2; 7 bases fit TRBD1. This CDR3 comprises 15 residues. CDR1 is SGHAT, CDR2 FQNNGV, per germline. The J segment lost 5 bases and the V segment lost 1 base, leaving 7 bases of the junction unmatched.

The sample holds a few counts of this clone. This sequence joins TRBV13 and TRBJ2-5, with a weak D call TRBD1 (5 bases). This CDR3 is 13 amino acids long. Looked up from germline, CDR1 is PRHDT and CDR2 is FYEKMQ (reference sequence). The germline V and J ends were trimmed by 4 bases and 2 bases, with 8 bases remaining between them. Here the CDR3 reads CASSSQGQETQYF. The CDR3 DNA reads as TGTGCCAGCAGCTCGCAGGGACAAGAGACCCAGTACTTC.

A single count supports this clone. The chain combines TRBV11-2 with TRBJ1-2; TRBD1 matches 9 bases. The CDR3 totals 16 residues. The V gene end was trimmed by 5 bases and the J gene end by 4 bases; junction bases not matched to a gene: 11. The germline V gene has CDR1 SGHAT and CDR2 FQNNGV. CDR3 in amino acids: CASSPSGTGRGYGYTF. DNA for the CDR3: TGTGCCAGCAGCCCCAGTGGGACAGGGCGAGGCTATGGCTACACCTTC.

This rearrangement joins TRBV25-1 to TRBJ2-5; possibly TRBD1 for D (6 bases). Germline V gives CDR1 MGHDK, CDR2 SYGVNS. This CDR3 is 13 amino acids long. V dropped 4 bases and J dropped 5 bases, with 11 bases sitting between them. The CDR3 here is CASSGGGGETQYF. CDR3 in DNA: TGTGCCAGCAGTGGTGGGGGCGGGGAGACCCAGTACTTC.

V is TRBV5-1 and J is TRBJ2-7; 7 bases are shared with TRBD2. The CDR3 has 16 residues. Trimming at V came to 4 bases and at J to 4 bases, leaving 14 bases not matched to a gene. In germline, CDR1 is SGHRS, CDR2 YFSETQ. As DNA, the CDR3 is TGCGCCAGCAGCCCTAGTCCGAGCGGGAATAGATACGAGCAGTACTTC. Residues: CASSPSPSGNRYEQYF.

The chain joins TRBV28 to TRBJ1-5; D is uncertain. Per the germline V gene, CDR1 is MDHEN and CDR2 is SYDVKM. Trimming removed 4 bases from V and 5 bases from J, with 12 bases in between. The CDR3 is made up of 14 amino acids. CDR3 in DNA: TGTGCCAGCAGTTATACCCCCGAGTATCAGCCCCAGCATTTT. Protein sequence: CASSYTPEYQPQHF. The full variable domain, with the rest looked up from reference TRBV28 and TRBJ1-5, is DVKVTQSSRYLVKRTGEKVFLECVQDMDHENMFWYRQDPGLGLRLIYFSYDVKMKEKGDIPEGYSVSREKKERFSLILESASTNQTSMYLCASSYTPEYQPQHFGDGTRLSIL.

The J gene is TRBJ1-6, the V gene TRBV27, with 7 bases matching TRBD1. This CDR3 is 14 amino acids long. V dropped 10 bases and J dropped 5; count of bases not matched to a gene: 8. From germline, CDR1 is MNHEY and CDR2 SMNVEV (reference sequence). The CDR3 here is CATGQELNNSPLHF. CDR3 DNA: TGTGCCACCGGACAGGAACTAAATAATTCACCCCTCCACTTT.